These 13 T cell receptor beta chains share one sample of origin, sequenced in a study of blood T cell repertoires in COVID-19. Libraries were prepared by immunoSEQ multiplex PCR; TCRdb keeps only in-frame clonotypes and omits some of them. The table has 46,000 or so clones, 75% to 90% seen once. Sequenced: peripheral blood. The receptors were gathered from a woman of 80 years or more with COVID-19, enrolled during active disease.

In DNA, the CDR3 is TGTGCCAGCAGCTTAACGGGAGGGCGCACGGACGAGCAGTACTTC. Translating gives CASSLTGGRTDEQYF. This chain links TRBV9 with TRBJ2-7; 8 bases match TRBD2. The V segment lost 4 bases and the J segment 5 bases; nucleotides outside the gene matches: 11. Germline-derived CDR1 and CDR2 are SGDLS and YYNGEE. This CDR3 comprises 15 residues.

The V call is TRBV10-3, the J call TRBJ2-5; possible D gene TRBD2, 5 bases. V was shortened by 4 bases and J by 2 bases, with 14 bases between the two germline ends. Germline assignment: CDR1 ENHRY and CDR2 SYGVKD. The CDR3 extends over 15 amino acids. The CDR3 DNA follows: TGTGCCATCAGTGCTAGGCTCCGAGGGCAAGAGACCCAGTACTTC. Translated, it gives CAISARLRGQETQYF.

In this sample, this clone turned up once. CDR3 in amino acids: CASSLESGVEAFF. The CDR3 DNA reads as TGTGCCAGCAGCTTAGAATCAGGGGTTGAAGCTTTCTTT. The genes are TRBV7-9 and TRBJ1-1; D is perhaps TRBD1 (6 bases). Trimming shortened V by 1 base and J by 7 bases, and 10 bases separated the two germline ends. The CDR3 totals 13 residues. Looked up from germline, CDR1 is SEHNR and CDR2 is FQNEAQ (reference sequence).

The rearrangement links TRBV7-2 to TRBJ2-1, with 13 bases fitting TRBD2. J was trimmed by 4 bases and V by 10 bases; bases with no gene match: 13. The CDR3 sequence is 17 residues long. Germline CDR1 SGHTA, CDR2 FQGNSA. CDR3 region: CATRTSGGLTLYNEQFF. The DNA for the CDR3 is TGTGCCACCCGGACTAGCGGGGGATTAACCCTATACAATGAGCAGTTCTTC.

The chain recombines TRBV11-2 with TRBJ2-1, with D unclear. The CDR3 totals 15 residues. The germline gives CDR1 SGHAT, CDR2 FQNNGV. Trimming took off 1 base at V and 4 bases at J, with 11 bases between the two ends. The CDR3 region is CASSLGPRLYNEQFF. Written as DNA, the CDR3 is TGTGCCAGCAGCTTAGGACCGAGACTTTACAATGAGCAGTTCTTC.

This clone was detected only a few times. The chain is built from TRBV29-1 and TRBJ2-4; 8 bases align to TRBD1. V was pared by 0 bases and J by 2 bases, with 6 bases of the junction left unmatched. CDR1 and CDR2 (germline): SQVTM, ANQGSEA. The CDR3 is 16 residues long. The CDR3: CSVEDRQGAPKNIQYF. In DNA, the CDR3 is TGCAGCGTTGAAGATAGGCAGGGGGCGCCCAAAAACATTCAGTACTTC. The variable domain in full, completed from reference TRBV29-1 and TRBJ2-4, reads SAVISQKPSRDICQRGTSLTIQCQVDSQVTMMFWYRQQPGQSLTLIATANQGSEATYESGFVIDKFPISRPNLTFSTLTVSNMSPEDSSIYLCSVEDRQGAPKNIQYFGAGTRLSVL.

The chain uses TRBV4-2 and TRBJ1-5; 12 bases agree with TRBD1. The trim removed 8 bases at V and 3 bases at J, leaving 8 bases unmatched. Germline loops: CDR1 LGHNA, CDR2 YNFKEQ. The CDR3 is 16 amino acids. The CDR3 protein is CASARGTGGPNQPQHF. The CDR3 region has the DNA TGTGCCAGCGCCAGGGGGACAGGGGGCCCCAATCAGCCCCAGCATTTT.

The CDR3 DNA reads as TGTGCCAGCAGTTTAGGTGGGGACAGGGGGTCGGGCTACACCTTC. Translated: CASSLGGDRGSGYTF. The chain couples TRBV27 to TRBJ1-2; 11 bases are shared with TRBD1. The J segment lost 8 bases and the V segment lost 2 bases, leaving 7 bases of the junction unmatched. Germline lookup yields CDR1 MNHEY and CDR2 SMNVEV (reference sequence). The CDR3 is 15 residues long.

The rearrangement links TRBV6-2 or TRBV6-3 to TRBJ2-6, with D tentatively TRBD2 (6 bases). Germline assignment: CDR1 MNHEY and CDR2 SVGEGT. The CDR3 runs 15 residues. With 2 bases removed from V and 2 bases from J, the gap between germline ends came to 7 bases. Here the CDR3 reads CASSYAGTGANVLTF. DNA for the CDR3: TGTGCCAGCAGTTACGCGGGAACTGGGGCCAACGTCCTGACTTTC.

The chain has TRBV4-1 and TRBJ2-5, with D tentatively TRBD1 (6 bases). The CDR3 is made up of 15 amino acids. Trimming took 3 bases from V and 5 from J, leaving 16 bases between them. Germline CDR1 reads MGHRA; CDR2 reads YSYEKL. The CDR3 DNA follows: TGCGCCAGCAGCCAGCGAGGGGGTCAGGAGGAGACCCAGTACTTC. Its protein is CASSQRGGQEETQYF.

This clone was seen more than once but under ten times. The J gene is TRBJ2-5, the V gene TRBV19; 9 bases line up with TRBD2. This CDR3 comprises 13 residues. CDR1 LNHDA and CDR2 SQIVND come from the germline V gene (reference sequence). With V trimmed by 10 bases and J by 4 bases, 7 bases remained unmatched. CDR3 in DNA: TGTGCCACCTCTAGCGGGAAAAGAGAGACCCAGTACTTC. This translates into CATSSGKRETQYF. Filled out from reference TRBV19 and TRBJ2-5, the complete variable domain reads DGGITQSPKYLFRKEGQNVTLSCEQNLNHDAMYWYRQDPGQGLRLIYYSQIVNDFQKGDIAEGYSVSREKKESFPLTVTSAQKNPTAFYLCATSSGKRETQYFGPGTRLLVL.

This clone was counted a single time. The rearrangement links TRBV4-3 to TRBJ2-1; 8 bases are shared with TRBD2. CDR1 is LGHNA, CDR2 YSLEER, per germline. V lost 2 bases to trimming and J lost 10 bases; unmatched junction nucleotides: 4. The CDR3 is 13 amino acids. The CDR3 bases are TGCGCCAGCAGCCAACACGGACTAGCCGAGCAGTTCTTC. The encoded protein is CASSQHGLAEQFF.

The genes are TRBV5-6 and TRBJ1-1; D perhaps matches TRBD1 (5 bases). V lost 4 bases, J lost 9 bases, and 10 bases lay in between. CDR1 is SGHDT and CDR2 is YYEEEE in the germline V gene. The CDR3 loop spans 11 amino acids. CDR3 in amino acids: CASSVDNKAFF. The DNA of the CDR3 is TGTGCCAGCAGCGTGGACAATAAAGCTTTCTTT.